The 19 T cell receptor beta chains given below trace back to one sample, sequenced in a study of T cell responses to AZD1222 COVID-19 vaccine. Sequencing was performed with immunoSEQ multiplex PCR; in TCRdb, only in-frame clones are kept and a portion is missing. The sample has 95,000 to 150,000 clones; 80% to 95% are singletons. The sample here was peripheral blood, taken 28 days after the second AZD1222 dose. All receptors come from an adult who received the AZD1222 COVID-19 vaccine.

J is TRBJ1-2 and V is TRBV6-5; TRBD1 might be the D (5 bases). Germline CDR1 MNHEY, CDR2 SVGAGI. This CDR3 has 14 residues. Trimming took off 9 bases at V and 8 bases at J, with 22 bases between the two ends. CDR3 nucleotides: TGTGCCAGTACGCCGGGGACGTCCTCGAGAGGCTACACCTTC. This codes for CASTPGTSSRGYTF.

V is TRBV12-5 and J is TRBJ2-1, with 7 bases fitting TRBD2. Germline CDR1 is LGHNT and CDR2 is FRNRAP. The CDR3 loop spans 17 amino acids. With 1 base clipped from V and 2 bases from J, the junction kept 8 bases outside the gene matches. The CDR3 reads CASGLALWGGTYNEQFF. The CDR3 DNA follows: TGTGCTAGTGGTTTGGCCTTATGGGGAGGGACCTACAATGAGCAGTTCTTC.

The gene calls are TRBV4-1 and TRBJ2-7; 7 nucleotides agree with TRBD1. The CDR3 covers 16 residues. Losses at the gene ends were 0 bases for V and 4 bases for J; bases not matched to a gene: 9. Germline V lookup: CDR1 MGHRA, CDR2 YSYEKL. Here the CDR3 reads CASSQEGFRGKYEQYF. CDR3 bases: TGCGCCAGCAGCCAAGAAGGTTTCAGGGGGAAATACGAGCAGTACTTC.

This clone showed up just once. In DNA, the CDR3 is TGCAGCGGTAGTCCTGCCACAGATACGCAGTATTTT. Translated, it gives CSGSPATDTQYF. This chain links TRBV29-1 with TRBJ2-3, with D hard to call. Germline V CDR1 and CDR2: SQVTM, ANQGSEA. The CDR3 is 12 amino acids. Trimming took off 7 bases at V and 2 bases at J, with 10 bases between the two ends.

The rearrangement links TRBV2 to TRBJ1-2; TRBD1 matches at 9 bases. CDR3 length: 16 amino acids. The V gene end was trimmed by 4 bases and the J gene end by 8 bases; junction bases not matched to a gene: 14. Germline V gene lookup returns CDR1 SNHLY and CDR2 FYNNEI. The CDR3 nucleotides read TGTGCCAGCAGTGGGGGACAGGGTTTCGATTCAAGCGGCTACACCTTC. Its protein is CASSGGQGFDSSGYTF.

The chain combines TRBV7-6 with TRBJ2-7; D possibly corresponds to TRBD1 (5 bases). The V gene lost 1 base and the J gene lost 5 bases, with 9 bases spanning the gap. The CDR3 loop spans 13 amino acids. Germline CDR1 is SGHVS and CDR2 is FNYEAQ. This chain's CDR3 is CASSLGSRDEQYF. CDR3 DNA: TGTGCCAGCAGCTTAGGATCCAGGGACGAGCAGTACTTC.

The rearrangement joins TRBV5-1 to TRBJ1-1; D perhaps matches TRBD1 (5 bases). In germline, CDR1 is SGHRS, CDR2 YFSETQ. This CDR3 has 15 amino acids. The germline V and J ends were trimmed by 1 base and 2 bases, with 12 bases remaining between them. The CDR3 region has the DNA TGCGCCAGCAGCTTGATGGATGGGGGAAACACTGAAGCTTTCTTT. It yields the protein CASSLMDGGNTEAFF.

CDR3 loop: CSVVADYGYTF. CDR3 sequence (DNA): TGCAGCGTTGTGGCAGACTATGGCTACACCTTC. The chain carries TRBV29-1 and TRBJ1-2; D gene unclear. The CDR3 runs to 11 residues. V dropped 4 bases and J dropped 3 bases, with 6 bases sitting between them. The germline gives CDR1 SQVTM, CDR2 ANQGSEA.

This clone was detected once. The J gene is TRBJ1-2, the V gene TRBV28; TRBD1 matches at 12 bases. Germline V gene sequence: CDR1 MDHEN, CDR2 SYDVKM. There are 17 residues in the CDR3. V lost 5 bases and J lost 5; bases outside the gene matches: 12. In DNA form, the CDR3 reads TGTGCCAGCAGTCCCCCCGGGACAGGGGGCCTTAGGTATGGCTACACCTTC. It encodes CASSPPGTGGLRYGYTF.

The V and J genes are TRBV7-9 and TRBJ2-5; TRBD1 agrees at 7 bases. CDR1 is SEHNR and CDR2 is FQNEAQ in the germline V gene (reference sequence). Losses at the gene ends were 2 bases for V and 2 bases for J; bases not matched to a gene: 2. This CDR3 has 14 residues. CDR3 residues: CASSLRRGQETQYF. The DNA for the CDR3 is TGTGCCAGCAGCTTACGCAGGGGGCAAGAGACCCAGTACTTC.

The chain links TRBV5-4 to TRBJ1-5, with D perhaps TRBD1 (5 bases). This CDR3 has 14 amino acids. Per germline, CDR1 SGHNT and CDR2 YYREEE (reference sequence). The germline V and J ends were trimmed by 2 bases and 4 bases, with 10 bases remaining between them. The CDR3 region is CASSFRRGNQPQHF. For the CDR3, the DNA is TGTGCCAGCAGCTTTAGGAGGGGTAATCAGCCCCAGCATTTT.

The genes are TRBV9 and TRBJ2-3; D is undetermined. Looked up from germline, CDR1 is SGDLS and CDR2 is YYNGEE. The V and J ends lost 4 bases and 0 bases respectively, with 15 bases between them. The CDR3 consists of 16 residues. The CDR3 loop reads CASSSYRDLSTDTQYF. The CDR3 nucleotides read TGTGCCAGCAGCTCCTACAGAGACCTTAGCACAGATACGCAGTATTTT.

Here the CDR3 reads CASTINQGGYRSEAFF. The CDR3 DNA is TGTGCCAGCACGATCAACCAGGGGGGTTATAGGTCTGAAGCTTTCTTT. The rearrangement joins TRBV28 to TRBJ1-1; 7 bases are a match to TRBD1. With 7 bases clipped from V and 6 bases from J, the junction kept 17 bases outside the gene matches. Germline V gene data show CDR1 as MDHEN and CDR2 as SYDVKM. This CDR3 has 16 residues.

This chain joins TRBV11-2 and TRBJ2-3; D ambiguous. V was cut by 1 base and J by 7 bases, with 12 bases left in between. Germline assignment: CDR1 SGHAT and CDR2 FQNNGV. The CDR3 consists of 14 residues. The CDR3 here is CASSLASGSHTQYF. The CDR3 nucleotides read TGTGCCAGCAGCTTAGCATCCGGGTCGCATACGCAGTATTTT.

DNA of the CDR3: TGTGCCAGCAGCCCTTTACTAGCGGGCGGACCCTACGAGCAGTACTTC. This sequence encodes CASSPLLAGGPYEQYF. The chain joins TRBV7-2 to TRBJ2-7; TRBD2 matches at 9 bases. The CDR3 covers 16 residues. Germline V gene lookup returns CDR1 SGHTA and CDR2 FQGNSA. The J segment lost 2 bases and the V segment lost 5 bases, leaving 10 bases of the junction unmatched. Full variable domain (rest looked up from reference TRBV7-2 and TRBJ2-7): GAGVSQSPSNKVTEKGKDVELRCDPISGHTALYWYRQSLGQGLEFLIYFQGNSAPDKSGLPSDRFSAERTGGSVSTLTIQRTQQEDSAVYLCASSPLLAGGPYEQYFGPGTRLTVT.

The rearrangement links TRBV6-5 to TRBJ2-7, with TRBD2 matching 14 bases. V dropped 6 bases and J dropped 5; count of bases not matched to a gene: 3. CDR1 and CDR2 (germline): MNHEY, SVGAGI. CDR3 length: 14 amino acids. For the CDR3, the DNA is TGTGCCAGCAGGCAGGGACTAGCGGGAGACGAGCAGTACTTC. It encodes CASRQGLAGDEQYF.

This chain connects TRBV6-1 to TRBJ1-1, with 7 bases lining up with TRBD1. The CDR3 contains 16 residues. V lost 2 bases and J lost 4; bases outside the gene matches: 10. Germline V gene data show CDR1 as MNHNS and CDR2 as SASEGT. CDR3 residues: CASSESGQAVGTEAFF. The CDR3 region has the DNA TGTGCCAGCAGTGAATCCGGACAGGCAGTTGGCACTGAAGCTTTCTTT.

The chain carries TRBV28 and TRBJ2-1; 12 nucleotides agree with TRBD2. There are 19 residues in the CDR3. Trimming removed 2 bases from V and 0 bases from J; junction bases left unmatched: 8. Germline V gene data show CDR1 as MDHEN and CDR2 as SYDVKM. The CDR3 coding sequence is TGTGCCAGCAGTTTACCCGGACTAGCGGGGACCTACTCCTACAATGAGCAGTTCTTC. Its translation is CASSLPGLAGTYSYNEQFF.

This chain uses TRBV28 with TRBJ1-5, with D perhaps matching TRBD1 (6 bases). Germline V lookup: CDR1 MDHEN, CDR2 SYDVKM. V was clipped by 1 base and J by 4 bases, with 11 bases between them. There are 15 residues in the CDR3. For the CDR3, the DNA is TGTGCCAGCAGTTTATCCGCAGGGGCAAATCAGCCCCAGCATTTT. Protein product: CASSLSAGANQPQHF. Full variable domain (remainder filled in from reference TRBV28 and TRBJ1-5): DVKVTQSSRYLVKRTGEKVFLECVQDMDHENMFWYRQDPGLGLRLIYFSYDVKMKEKGDIPEGYSVSREKKERFSLILESASTNQTSMYLCASSLSAGANQPQHFGDGTRLSIL.